One sample yielded the 18 T cell receptor beta chains listed below, sequenced in a study of early T cells in non-severe SARS-CoV-2 infection. MiXCR was run by TCRdb on the 5' RACE reads, yielding one entry per CDR3 protein. The profile shows tens of thousands of distinct CDR3 sequences, 10% to 15% of them singletons. The specimen was whole blood. The origin of the receptors is an adult who was a healthcare worker with PCR-confirmed SARS-CoV-2 infection or an uninfected control (not recorded which).

The sample holds many counts of this clonotype. This chain uses TRBV12-3 or TRBV12-4 with TRBJ2-1, with a tentative D call TRBD2 (5 bases). The CDR3 contains 14 residues. Trimming took off 2 bases at V and 2 bases at J, with 7 bases between the two ends. The CDR3 loop is CASSLSGTYNEQFF. The CDR3, as DNA: TGTGCCAGCAGTTTATCCGGGACCTACAATGAGCAGTTCTTC.

The V gene is TRBV14, the J gene TRBJ1-2; 8 positions agree with TRBD1. The J segment lost 8 bases and the V segment lost 4 bases, leaving 9 bases of the junction unmatched. The CDR3 has 14 amino acids. Germline assignment: CDR1 SGHDN and CDR2 FVKESK. The CDR3 DNA reads TGTGCCAGCAGCCCTAGGGGACAGGATGGCGGCTACACCTTC. Translating gives CASSPRGQDGGYTF.

This clonotype was detected ten times or more. The chain employs TRBV7-9 and TRBJ1-3; maybe TRBD1 (5 bases). The germline V gene encodes CDR1 SEHNR and CDR2 FQNEAQ (reference sequence). This CDR3 spans 15 amino acids. The V end lost 1 base, the J end lost 5 bases, and 12 bases lay between the germline ends. The CDR3 bases are TGTGCCAGCAGCTTAGGCGCGGGGGATCGAAACACCATATATTTT. As protein: CASSLGAGDRNTIYF.

In DNA form, the CDR3 reads TGCAGTGCGAGCTCCGGATCGCGGGGGCACTACGAGCAGTACTTC. This gives the protein CSASSGSRGHYEQYF. The chain is built from TRBV20-1 and TRBJ2-7; TRBD2 might be the D (7 bases). The CDR3 has 15 amino acids. The V gene lost 6 bases and the J gene lost 3 bases, with 21 bases spanning the gap. In germline, CDR1 is DFQATT, CDR2 SNEGSKA (reference sequence).

Many counts were recorded for this clonotype. V and J are TRBV5-6 and TRBJ1-1; weak D call: TRBD1 (6 bases). The germline V and J ends were trimmed by 1 base and 4 bases, with 11 bases remaining between them. The CDR3 runs 14 residues. Per the germline V gene, CDR1 is SGHDT and CDR2 is YYEEEE. The CDR3 bases are TGTGCCAGCAGCTTGTTCCAGGGGCCCACTGAAGCTTTCTTT. Its protein product is CASSLFQGPTEAFF. Full variable domain (missing parts from reference TRBV5-6 and TRBJ1-1): DAGVTQSPTHLIKTRGQQVTLRCSPKSGHDTVSWYQQALGQGPQFIFQYYEEEERQRGNFPDRFSGHQFPNYSSELNVNALLLGDSALYLCASSLFQGPTEAFFGQGTRLTVV.

This clonotype was seen more than once but under ten times. The CDR3, as DNA: TGTGCCAGCTCACCACCGAGCGGGGGTGTACGCGAGCAGTACTTC. Translated: CASSPPSGGVREQYF. The chain combines TRBV18 with TRBJ2-7; 8 nucleotides line up with TRBD2. Germline V lookup: CDR1 KGHSH, CDR2 LQKENI. This CDR3 is 15 amino acids long. The J segment lost 6 bases and the V segment lost 0 bases, leaving 7 bases of the junction unmatched. Combining the CDR3 with reference TRBV18 and TRBJ2-7 gives the whole variable domain NAGVMQNPRHLVRRRGQEARLRCSPMKGHSHVYWYRQLPEEGLKFMVYLQKENIIDESGMPKERFSAEFPKEGPSILRIQQVVRGDSAAYFCASSPPSGGVREQYFGPGTRLTVT.

The chain joins TRBV2 to TRBJ1-2, with 7 positions matching TRBD1. J gave up 4 bases and V 4 bases, and 6 bases lay outside the gene matches. Germline CDR1 and CDR2: SNHLY and FYNNEI. There are 14 residues in the CDR3. DNA for the CDR3: TGTGCCAGCAGTGGGACACAGGGGAGCTATGGCTACACCTTC. Protein: CASSGTQGSYGYTF.

Concerning this clonotype itself: The junction differs from germline at one of its ends, possibly a read error. The chain couples TRBV7-2 to TRBJ2-5; the D is unclear. The CDR3 is 14 residues long. Germline assignment: CDR1 SGHTA and CDR2 FQGNSA. CDR3 DNA: TGTGCCAGCAGCTCATCCGGCGCCCAACAGACCCAGTACTTC. Its protein is CASSSSGAQQTQYF.

The V call is TRBV7-6, the J call TRBJ2-3; a weak D match, TRBD2 (6 bases). The CDR3 covers 14 residues. V lost 1 base and J lost 4, with 9 bases in between. Germline-derived CDR1 and CDR2 are SGHVS and FNYEAQ. CDR3 in amino acids: CASSLGQRADTQYF. In DNA form, the CDR3 reads TGTGCCAGCAGCTTAGGGCAGCGGGCAGATACGCAGTATTTT.

A few counts support this clonotype. V is TRBV7-2 and J is TRBJ2-6; D perhaps matches TRBD2 (5 bases). Trimming stripped 5 bases from V and 0 bases from J, with 11 bases between. The CDR3 spans 16 residues. Germline values: CDR1 SGHTA, CDR2 FQGNSA. CDR3 bases: TGTGCCAGCAGCCTCCAGCGGAACTCTGGGGCCAACGTCCTGACTTTC. Its protein product is CASSLQRNSGANVLTF. Supplemented by reference TRBV7-2 and TRBJ2-6, the full variable domain reads GAGVSQSPSNKVTEKGKDVELRCDPISGHTALYWYRQSLGQGLEFLIYFQGNSAPDKSGLPSDRFSAERTGGSVSTLTIQRTQQEDSAVYLCASSLQRNSGANVLTFGAGSRLTVL.

This clonotype has a count of ten or more. This rearrangement joins TRBV15 to TRBJ1-2; D not resolved. V was shortened by 1 base and J by 3 bases, with 6 bases between the two germline ends. The CDR3 contains 13 residues. Germline V gene sequence: CDR1 LNHNV, CDR2 YYDKDF (reference sequence). CDR3 sequence: CATSRGGDYGYTF. The CDR3 nucleotides read TGTGCCACCAGCAGAGGGGGAGACTATGGCTACACCTTC.

In its sample, this clonotype was seen many times. V and J are TRBV3-1 and TRBJ2-1, with a possible D match to TRBD1 (5 bases). The CDR3 has 15 amino acids. The germline V gene has CDR1 LGHDT and CDR2 YNNKEL (reference sequence). V was trimmed by 0 bases and J by 10 bases, leaving 16 bases between them. DNA for the CDR3: TGTGCCAGCAGCCAAGATTTGGTCAGGGTGGGAGAGCAGTTCTTC. It is translated as CASSQDLVRVGEQFF.

This clonotype was counted between two and nine times. The chain couples TRBV7-9 to TRBJ2-5; D gene ambiguous. Germline loops: CDR1 SEHNR, CDR2 FQNEAQ (reference sequence). The CDR3 is 11 amino acids. The V gene lost 5 bases and the J gene lost 3 bases, with 4 bases spanning the gap. CDR3 region: CASSREETQYF. The CDR3, as DNA: TGTGCCAGCAGCAGAGAAGAGACCCAGTACTTC.

This clonotype has only a few counts. The chain carries TRBV7-6 and TRBJ2-3; a weak D match, TRBD1 (7 bases). The CDR3 runs to 16 residues. The ends were cut back, 5 bases at V and 6 bases at J, with 21 bases in the middle. Germline V gene sequence: CDR1 SGHVS, CDR2 FNYEAQ. Here the CDR3 reads CASSLRQGGASDTQYF. For the CDR3, the DNA is TGTGCCAGCAGCCTAAGACAGGGAGGAGCGTCCGATACGCAGTATTTT.

This clonotype was seen a handful of times. The chain joins TRBV2 to TRBJ2-5; D call uncertain. Per the germline V gene, CDR1 is SNHLY and CDR2 is FYNNEI. Trimming removed 8 bases at V and 3 bases at J, with 13 bases between. This CDR3 has 13 residues. The CDR3 spells CASSPVGEETQYF. CDR3 in DNA: TGTGCCAGCTCTCCGGTCGGTGAAGAGACCCAGTACTTC. Filled out from reference TRBV2 and TRBJ2-5, the complete variable domain reads EPEVTQTPSHQVTQMGQEVILRCVPISNHLYFYWYRQILGQKVEFLVSFYNNEISEKSEIFDDQFSVERPDGSNFTLKIRSTKLEDSAMYFCASSPVGEETQYFGPGTRLLVL.

This clonotype was observed at least ten times. This chain joins TRBV4-1 and TRBJ2-7; TRBD2 aligns across 11 bases. Germline V CDR1 and CDR2: MGHRA, YSYEKL. The CDR3 loop spans 16 amino acids. The V segment lost 3 bases and the J segment 0 bases; nucleotides outside the gene matches: 4. Here the CDR3 DNA reads TGCGCCAGCAGCCACCAGGGACTAGCGGTCTCCTACGAGCAGTACTTC. This encodes CASSHQGLAVSYEQYF.

This clonotype was seen ten or more times. The rearrangement joins TRBV6-2 or TRBV6-3 to TRBJ1-1; D remains ambiguous. The germline V gene encodes CDR1 MNHEY and CDR2 SVGEGT. The germline V and J ends were trimmed by 7 bases and 2 bases, with 14 bases remaining between them. CDR3 size: 14 residues. As DNA, the CDR3 is TGTGCCAGCACCCACGAGGGCATTAACACTGAAGCTTTCTTT. It translates to CASTHEGINTEAFF.

The chain recombines TRBV20-1 with TRBJ2-7; TRBD2 matches 8 bases. The CDR3 runs 15 residues. V shed 4 bases, J shed 0 bases, and the junction held 8 bases outside the gene matches. Germline CDR1 DFQATT, CDR2 SNEGSKA (reference sequence). CDR3 region: CSANPAGGLSYEQYF. CDR3 DNA sequence: TGCAGTGCTAACCCCGCGGGGGGCCTCTCCTACGAGCAGTACTTC.